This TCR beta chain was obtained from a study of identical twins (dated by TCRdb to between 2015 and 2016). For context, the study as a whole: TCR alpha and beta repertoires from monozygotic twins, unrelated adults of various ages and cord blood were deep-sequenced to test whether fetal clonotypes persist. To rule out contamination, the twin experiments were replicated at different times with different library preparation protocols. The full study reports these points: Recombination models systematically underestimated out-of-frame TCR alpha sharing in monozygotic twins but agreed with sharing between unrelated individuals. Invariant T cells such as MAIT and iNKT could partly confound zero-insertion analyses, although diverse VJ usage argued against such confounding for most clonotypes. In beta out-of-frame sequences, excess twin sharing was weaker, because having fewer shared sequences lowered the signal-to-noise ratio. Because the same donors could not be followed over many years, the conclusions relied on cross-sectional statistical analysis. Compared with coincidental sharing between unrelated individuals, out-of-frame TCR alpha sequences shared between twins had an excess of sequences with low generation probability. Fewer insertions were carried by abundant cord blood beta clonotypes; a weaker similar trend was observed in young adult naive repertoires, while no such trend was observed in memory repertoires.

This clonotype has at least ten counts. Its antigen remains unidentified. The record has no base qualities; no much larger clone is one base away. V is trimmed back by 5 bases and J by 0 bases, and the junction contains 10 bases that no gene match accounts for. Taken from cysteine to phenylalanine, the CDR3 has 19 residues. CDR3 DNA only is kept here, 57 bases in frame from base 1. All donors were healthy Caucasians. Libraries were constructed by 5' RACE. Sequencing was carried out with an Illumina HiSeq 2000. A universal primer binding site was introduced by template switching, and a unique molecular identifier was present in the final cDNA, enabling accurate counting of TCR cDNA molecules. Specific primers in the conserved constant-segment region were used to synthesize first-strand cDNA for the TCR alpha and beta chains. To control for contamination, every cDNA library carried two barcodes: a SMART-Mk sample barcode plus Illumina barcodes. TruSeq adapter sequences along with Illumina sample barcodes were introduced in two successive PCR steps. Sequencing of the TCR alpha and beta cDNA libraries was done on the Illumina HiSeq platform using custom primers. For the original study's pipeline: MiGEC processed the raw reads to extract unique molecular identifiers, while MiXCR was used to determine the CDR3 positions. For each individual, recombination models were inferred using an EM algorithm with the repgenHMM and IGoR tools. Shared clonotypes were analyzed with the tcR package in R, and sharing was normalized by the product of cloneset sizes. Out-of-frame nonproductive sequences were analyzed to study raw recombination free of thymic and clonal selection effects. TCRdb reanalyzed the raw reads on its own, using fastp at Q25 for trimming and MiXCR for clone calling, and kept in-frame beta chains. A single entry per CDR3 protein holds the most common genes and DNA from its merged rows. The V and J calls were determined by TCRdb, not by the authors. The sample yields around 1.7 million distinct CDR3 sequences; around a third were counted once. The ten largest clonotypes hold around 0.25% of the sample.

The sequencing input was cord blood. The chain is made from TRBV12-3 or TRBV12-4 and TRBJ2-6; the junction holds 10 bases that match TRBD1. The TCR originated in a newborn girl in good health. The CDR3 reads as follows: CASSKGTGVTSSGANVLTF. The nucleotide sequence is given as TGTGCCAGCAGTAAAGGGACAGGGGTTACCAGCTCTGGGGCCAACGTCCTGACTTTC.